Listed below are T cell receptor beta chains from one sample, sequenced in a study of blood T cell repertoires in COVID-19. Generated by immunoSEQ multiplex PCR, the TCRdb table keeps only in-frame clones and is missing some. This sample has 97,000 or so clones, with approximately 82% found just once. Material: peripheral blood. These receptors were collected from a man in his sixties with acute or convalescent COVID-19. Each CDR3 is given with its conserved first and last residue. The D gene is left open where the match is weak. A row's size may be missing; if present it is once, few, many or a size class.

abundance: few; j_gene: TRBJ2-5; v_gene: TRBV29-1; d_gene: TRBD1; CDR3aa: CSVRPGQGAETQYF; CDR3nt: TGCAGCGTGCGACCGGGACAGGGGGCAGAGACCCAGTACTTC
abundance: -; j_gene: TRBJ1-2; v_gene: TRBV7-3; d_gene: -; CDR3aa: CASKEGTVSYGYTF; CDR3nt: TGTGCCAGCAAAGAGGGAACAGTTAGTTATGGCTACACCTTC
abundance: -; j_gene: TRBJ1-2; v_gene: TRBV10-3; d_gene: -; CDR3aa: CAITPDPASPGGGYTF; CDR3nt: TGTGCCATCACCCCAGATCCGGCATCCCCTGGCGGTGGCTACACCTTC
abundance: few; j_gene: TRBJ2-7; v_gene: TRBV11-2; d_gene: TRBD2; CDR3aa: CASSSPRGAGGSHEQYF; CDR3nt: TGTGCCAGCAGCTCCCCTCGGGGGGCGGGGGGGTCCCACGAGCAGTACTTC
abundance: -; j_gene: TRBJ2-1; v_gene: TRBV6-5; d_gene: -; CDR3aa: CASSYNWGVNDEQFF; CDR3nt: TGTGCCAGCAGTTATAATTGGGGGGTTAACGATGAGCAGTTCTTC
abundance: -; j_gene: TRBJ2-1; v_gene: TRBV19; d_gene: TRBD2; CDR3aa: CATQDLAGVSYNEQFF; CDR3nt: TGTGCCACCCAAGATCTAGCGGGCGTTTCCTACAATGAGCAGTTCTTC
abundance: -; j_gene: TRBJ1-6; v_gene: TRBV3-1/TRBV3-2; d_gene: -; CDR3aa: CASSHPPGQSASPLHF; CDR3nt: TGTGCCAGCAGCCACCCCCCGGGACAATCGGCTTCACCCCTCCACTTT
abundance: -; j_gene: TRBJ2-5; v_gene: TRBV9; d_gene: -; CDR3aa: CASSGLTGETQYF; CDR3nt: TGTGCCAGCAGCGGACTTACGGGAGAGACCCAGTACTTC
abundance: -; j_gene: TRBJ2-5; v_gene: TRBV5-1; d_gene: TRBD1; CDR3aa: CASSPEGTGMETQYF; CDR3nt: TGCGCCAGCAGCCCCGAGGGGACAGGGATGGAGACCCAGTACTTC
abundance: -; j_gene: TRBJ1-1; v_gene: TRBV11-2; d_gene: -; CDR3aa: CASSRQYQGEAFF; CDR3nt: TGTGCCAGCAGCCGACAGTATCAGGGTGAAGCTTTCTTT
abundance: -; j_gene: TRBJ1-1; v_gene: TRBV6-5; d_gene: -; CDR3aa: CASSYSAGNVGTEAFF; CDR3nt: TGTGCCAGCAGTTACTCCGCGGGGAACGTGGGCACTGAAGCTTTCTTT
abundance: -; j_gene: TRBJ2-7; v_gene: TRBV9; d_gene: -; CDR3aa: CASSVGLLEREQYF; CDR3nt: TGTGCCAGCAGCGTAGGGCTCCTTGAAAGAGAGCAGTACTTC
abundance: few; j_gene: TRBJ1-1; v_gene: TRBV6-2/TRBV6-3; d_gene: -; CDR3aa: CASSYSVGDGTEAFF; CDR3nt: TGTGCCAGCAGTTACTCCGTCGGGGATGGCACTGAAGCTTTCTTT
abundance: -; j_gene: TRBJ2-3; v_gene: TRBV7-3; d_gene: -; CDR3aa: CASSLEAQTDTQYF; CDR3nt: TGTGCCAGCAGCTTAGAAGCGCAAACAGATACGCAGTATTTT
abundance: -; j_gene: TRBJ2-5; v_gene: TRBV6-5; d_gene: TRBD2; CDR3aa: CASSYSTSGGQETQYF; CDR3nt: TGTGCCAGCAGTTACTCGACTAGCGGGGGCCAAGAGACCCAGTACTTC
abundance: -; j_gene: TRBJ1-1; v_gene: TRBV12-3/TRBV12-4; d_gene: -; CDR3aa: CATKGRGNTEAFF; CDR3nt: TGTGCCACCAAAGGGCGGGGGAACACTGAAGCTTTCTTT
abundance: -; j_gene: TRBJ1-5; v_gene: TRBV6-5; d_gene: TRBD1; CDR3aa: CASRRQGEGPQHF; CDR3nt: TGTGCCAGCAGACGACAGGGGGAAGGACCCCAGCATTTT
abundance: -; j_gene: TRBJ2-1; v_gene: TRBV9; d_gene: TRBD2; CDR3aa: CASSETAGVGRGSYNEQFF; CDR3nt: TGTGCCAGCAGCGAGACAGCGGGAGTTGGAAGGGGCTCCTACAATGAGCAGTTCTTC
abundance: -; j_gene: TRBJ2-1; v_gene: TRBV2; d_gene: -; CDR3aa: CASSSDTSYNEQFF; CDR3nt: TGTGCCAGCAGTTCAGACACCTCCTACAATGAGCAGTTCTTC
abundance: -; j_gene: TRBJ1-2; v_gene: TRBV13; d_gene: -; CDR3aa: CASSRGGPLRGYTF; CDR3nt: TGTGCCAGCAGCCGGGGAGGGCCTCTGAGAGGCTACACCTTC
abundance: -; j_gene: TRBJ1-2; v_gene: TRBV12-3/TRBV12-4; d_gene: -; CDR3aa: CASSLRENYGYTF; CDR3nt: TGTGCCAGCAGTTTGAGGGAGAACTATGGCTACACCTTC
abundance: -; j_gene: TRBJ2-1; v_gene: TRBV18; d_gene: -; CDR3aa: CASSPLPPGHQIEQFF; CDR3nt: TGTGCCAGCTCACCTCTCCCACCGGGACATCAGATTGAGCAGTTCTTC
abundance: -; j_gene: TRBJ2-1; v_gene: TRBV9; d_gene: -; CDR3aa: CASSETGTLYNEQFF; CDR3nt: TGTGCCAGCAGCGAAACCGGGACTCTCTACAATGAGCAGTTCTTC
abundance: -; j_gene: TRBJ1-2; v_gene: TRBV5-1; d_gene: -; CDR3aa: CASSLSGEGYGYTF; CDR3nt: TGCGCCAGCAGCTTGTCGGGCGAGGGCTATGGCTACACCTTC
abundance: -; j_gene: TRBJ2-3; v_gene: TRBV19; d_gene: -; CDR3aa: CASGPGDRDTQYF; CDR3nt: TGTGCCAGTGGTCCGGGGGATAGAGATACGCAGTATTTT
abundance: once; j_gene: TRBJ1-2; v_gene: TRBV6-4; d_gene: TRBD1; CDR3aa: CASSDTGDYGYTF; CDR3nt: TGTGCCAGCAGTGACACAGGGGACTATGGCTACACCTTC
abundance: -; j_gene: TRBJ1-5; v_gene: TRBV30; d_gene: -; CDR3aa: CAWSVSTGNQPQHF; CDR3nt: TGTGCCTGGAGTGTAAGCACGGGCAATCAGCCCCAGCATTTT
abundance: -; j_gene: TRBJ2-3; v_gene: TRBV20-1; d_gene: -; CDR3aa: CSARLLDTQYF; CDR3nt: TGCAGTGCTAGACTATTGGATACGCAGTATTTT
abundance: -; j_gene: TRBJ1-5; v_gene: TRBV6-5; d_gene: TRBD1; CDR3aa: CASRQGAGQPQHF; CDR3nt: TGTGCCAGCAGACAGGGGGCAGGACAGCCCCAGCATTTT
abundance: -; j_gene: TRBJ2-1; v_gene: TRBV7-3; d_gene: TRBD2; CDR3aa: CASSPLAGSYNEQFF; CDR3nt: TGTGCCAGCAGCCCCTTAGCGGGATCTTACAATGAGCAGTTCTTC
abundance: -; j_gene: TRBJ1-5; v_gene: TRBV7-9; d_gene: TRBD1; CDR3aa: CASSLSGDSRNQPQHF; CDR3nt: TGTGCCAGCAGCCTTTCTGGGGACAGCAGGAATCAGCCCCAGCATTTT
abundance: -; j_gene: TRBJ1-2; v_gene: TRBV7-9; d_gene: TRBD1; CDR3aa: CASSFQSRQGGGYTF; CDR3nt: TGTGCCAGCAGCTTTCAATCCAGACAGGGAGGTGGCTACACCTTC
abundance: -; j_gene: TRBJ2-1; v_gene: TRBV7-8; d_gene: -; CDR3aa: CASSPGVGENNEQFF; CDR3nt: TGTGCCAGCAGCCCGGGGGTCGGGGAGAACAATGAGCAGTTCTTC
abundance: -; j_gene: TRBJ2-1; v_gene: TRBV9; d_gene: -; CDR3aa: CASSARGAYYNEQFF; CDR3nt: TGTGCCAGCAGCGCCCGGGGGGCGTACTACAATGAGCAGTTCTTC
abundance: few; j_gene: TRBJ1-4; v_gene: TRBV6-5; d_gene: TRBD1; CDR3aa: CASRPGTGGEKLFF; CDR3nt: TGTGCCAGCAGGCCCGGGACAGGGGGTGAAAAACTGTTTTTT
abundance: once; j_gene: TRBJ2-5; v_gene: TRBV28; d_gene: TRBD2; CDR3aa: CASSSTSGRVETQYF; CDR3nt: TGTGCCAGCAGTTCGACTAGCGGGAGAGTAGAGACCCAGTACTTC
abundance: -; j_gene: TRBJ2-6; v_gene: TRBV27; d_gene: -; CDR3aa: CASRDPGSGANVLTF; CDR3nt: TGTGCCAGCCGGGATCCGGGCTCTGGGGCCAACGTCCTGACTTTC
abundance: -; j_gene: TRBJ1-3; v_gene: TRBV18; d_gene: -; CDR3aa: CASSPLIDLSGNTIYF; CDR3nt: TGTGCCAGCTCACCCCTAATCGACTTGTCCGGAAACACCATATATTTT
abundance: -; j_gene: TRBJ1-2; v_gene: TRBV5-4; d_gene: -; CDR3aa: CASSPLGGGYGYTF; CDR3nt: TGTGCCAGCAGCCCGCTGGGAGGGGGCTATGGCTACACCTTC
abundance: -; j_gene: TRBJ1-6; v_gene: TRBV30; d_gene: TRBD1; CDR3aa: CAWGTGEGSPLHF; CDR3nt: TGTGCCTGGGGGACAGGGGAAGGGTCACCCCTCCACTTT
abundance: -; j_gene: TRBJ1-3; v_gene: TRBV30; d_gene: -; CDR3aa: CAWRPVSGNTIYF; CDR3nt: TGTGCCTGGAGACCGGTCTCTGGAAACACCATATATTTT
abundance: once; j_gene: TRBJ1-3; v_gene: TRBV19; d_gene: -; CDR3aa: CASIDPPSGNTIYF; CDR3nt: TGTGCCAGTATCGATCCCCCTAGTGGAAACACCATATATTTT
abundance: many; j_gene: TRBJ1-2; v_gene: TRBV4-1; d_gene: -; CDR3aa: CASSQDSSGGYTF; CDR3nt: TGCGCCAGCAGCCAAGATAGCAGTGGTGGCTACACCTTC
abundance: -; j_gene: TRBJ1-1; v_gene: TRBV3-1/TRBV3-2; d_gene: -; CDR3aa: CASSPIGGARGTEAFF; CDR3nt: TGTGCCAGCAGCCCAATAGGAGGTGCGCGGGGCACTGAAGCTTTCTTT
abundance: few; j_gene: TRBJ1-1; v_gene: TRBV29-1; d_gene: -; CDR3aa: CSVKGVYGTEAFF; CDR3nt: TGCAGCGTCAAGGGGGTGTACGGCACTGAAGCTTTCTTT
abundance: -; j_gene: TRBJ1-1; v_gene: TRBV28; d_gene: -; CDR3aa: CASSWKSGTEAFF; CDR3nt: TGTGCCAGCAGTTGGAAAAGCGGCACTGAAGCTTTCTTT
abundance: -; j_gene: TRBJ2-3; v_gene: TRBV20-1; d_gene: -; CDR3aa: CPLTDTQYF; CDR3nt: TGCCCCCTCACAGATACGCAGTATTTT
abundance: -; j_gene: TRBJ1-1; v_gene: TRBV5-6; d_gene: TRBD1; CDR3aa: CASSSTAGQREAFF; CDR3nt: TGTGCCAGCAGCTCGACCGCGGGACAGCGTGAAGCTTTCTTT
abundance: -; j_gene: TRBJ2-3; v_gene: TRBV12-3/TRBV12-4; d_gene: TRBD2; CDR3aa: CASSLAGGAQYF; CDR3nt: TGTGCCAGCAGCTTAGCGGGGGGTGCGCAGTATTTT
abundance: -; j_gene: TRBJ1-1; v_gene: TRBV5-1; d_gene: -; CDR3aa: CASSLSFSGSQDSLNTEAFF; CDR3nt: TGCGCCAGCAGCTTGAGTTTTTCCGGTTCTCAGGACAGTCTGAACACTGAAGCTTTCTTT
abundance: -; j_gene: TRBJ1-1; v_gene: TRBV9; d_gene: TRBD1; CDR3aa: CASSVLQGKEGTEAFF; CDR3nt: TGTGCCAGCAGCGTATTACAGGGGAAGGAGGGCACTGAAGCTTTCTTT